Sequencing of this TCR beta chain was carried out in a study of blood T cells in healthy people across ages. CDR1 is DFQATT and CDR2 is SNEGSKA in the germline V gene (reference sequence). The CDR3 extends over 12 amino acids. Trimming stripped 6 bases from V and 3 bases from J, with 9 bases between. Approximately 10 milliliters was the volume of peripheral blood drawn from each donor. This clonotype was picked up many times. Its antigen is unknown. Combining a sample-barcoded 5' primer with a J-beta primer mix, a second PCR ran for about 7 to 11 cycles. From the 5' RACE reads, TCRdb called clonotypes with MiXCR, one entry per CDR3 protein. The table records about 650,000 distinct CDR3 sequences, 52% of them present only once. Study results and caveats: Older age went with lower TCR beta diversity per million T cells, in a roughly linear way.

This clonotype was obtained from a woman of 80 years or more in good health. Sequencing used blood. The chain combines TRBV20-1 with TRBJ2-4; possibly TRBD1 or TRBD2 for D (5 bases each). The CDR3 DNA reads as TGCAGTGCCCCAGGGAGCAAAAACATTCAGTACTTC. Translating it yields CSAPGSKNIQYF.